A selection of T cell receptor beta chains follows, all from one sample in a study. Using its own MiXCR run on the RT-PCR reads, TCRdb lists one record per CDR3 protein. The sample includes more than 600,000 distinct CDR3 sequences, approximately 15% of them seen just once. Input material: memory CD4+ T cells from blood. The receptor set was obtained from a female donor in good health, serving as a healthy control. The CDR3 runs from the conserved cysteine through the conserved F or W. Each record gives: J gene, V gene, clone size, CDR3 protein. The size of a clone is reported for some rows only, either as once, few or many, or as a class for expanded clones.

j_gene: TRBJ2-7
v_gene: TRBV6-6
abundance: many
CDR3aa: CASRLHRGEQYF

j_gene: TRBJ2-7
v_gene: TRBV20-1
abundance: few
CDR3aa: CSARAGTSGLIEQYF

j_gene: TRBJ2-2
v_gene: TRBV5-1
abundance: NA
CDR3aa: CASSLGLAAPGELFF

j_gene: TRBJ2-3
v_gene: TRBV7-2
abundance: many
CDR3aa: CASRTTSGRATDTQYF

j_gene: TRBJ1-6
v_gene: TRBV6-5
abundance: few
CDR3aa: CASRQGSSNSPLHF

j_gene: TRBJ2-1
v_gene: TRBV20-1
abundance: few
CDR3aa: CSARGAGGTEQFF

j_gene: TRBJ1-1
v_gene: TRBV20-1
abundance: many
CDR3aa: CSARRQNTEAFF

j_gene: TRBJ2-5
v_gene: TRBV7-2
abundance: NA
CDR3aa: CASSFYKTQYF

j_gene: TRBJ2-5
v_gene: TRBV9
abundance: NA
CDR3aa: CASILILEKTQYF

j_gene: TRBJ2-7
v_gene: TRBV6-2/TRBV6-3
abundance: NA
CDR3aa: CASSTHGTGIYEQYF

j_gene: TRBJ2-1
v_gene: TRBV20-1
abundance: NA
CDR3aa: CSASTAPGEFF

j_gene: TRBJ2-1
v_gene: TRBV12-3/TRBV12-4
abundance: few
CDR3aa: CASSPSVGYNEQFF

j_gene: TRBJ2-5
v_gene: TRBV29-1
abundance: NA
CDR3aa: CSASTNRETQYF

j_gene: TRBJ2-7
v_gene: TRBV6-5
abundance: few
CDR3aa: CASGPGGAVPEQYF

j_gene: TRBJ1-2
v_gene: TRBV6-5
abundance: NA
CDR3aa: CASSPSTANYGYTF

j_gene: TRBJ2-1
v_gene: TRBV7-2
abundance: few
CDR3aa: CASSSGGGGSYNEQFF

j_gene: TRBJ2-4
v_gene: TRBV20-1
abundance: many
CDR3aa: CSARVGPTKNIQYF

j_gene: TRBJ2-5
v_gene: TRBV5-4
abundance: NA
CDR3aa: CASSRPGTAQETQYF

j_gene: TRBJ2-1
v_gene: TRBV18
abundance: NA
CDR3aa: CASSPLQASGNEQFF

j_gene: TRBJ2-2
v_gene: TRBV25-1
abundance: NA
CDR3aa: CASSRLDRSLRGELFF

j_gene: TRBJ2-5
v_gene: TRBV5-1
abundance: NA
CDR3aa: CASSLQPGRGEETQYF

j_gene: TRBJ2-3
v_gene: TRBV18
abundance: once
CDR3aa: CASSPIQGQTDTQYF

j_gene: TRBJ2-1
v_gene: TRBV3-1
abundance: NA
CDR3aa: CASRPTSGSFYEQFF

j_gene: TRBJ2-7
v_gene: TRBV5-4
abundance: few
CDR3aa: CASSSSRMGYEQYF

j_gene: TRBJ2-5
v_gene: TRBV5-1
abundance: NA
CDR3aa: CASSPGSTGGRQETQYF

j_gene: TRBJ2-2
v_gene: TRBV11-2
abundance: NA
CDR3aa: CASSPGASGGAPGELFF

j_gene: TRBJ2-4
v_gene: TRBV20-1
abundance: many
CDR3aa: CSASPGTNIQYF

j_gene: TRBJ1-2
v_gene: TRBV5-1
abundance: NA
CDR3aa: CASSLEGQGAEGYTF

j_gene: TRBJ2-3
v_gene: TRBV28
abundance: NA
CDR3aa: CASSFGDRDTDTQYF

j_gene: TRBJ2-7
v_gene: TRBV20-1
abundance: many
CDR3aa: CSATPTTGLAVYEQYF

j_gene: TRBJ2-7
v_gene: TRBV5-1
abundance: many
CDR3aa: CASSLVGPNYEQYF

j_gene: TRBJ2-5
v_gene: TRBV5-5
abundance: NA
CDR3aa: CASSLDRGWETQYF

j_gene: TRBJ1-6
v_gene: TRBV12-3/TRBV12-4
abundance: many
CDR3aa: CASSLGASNSPLHF

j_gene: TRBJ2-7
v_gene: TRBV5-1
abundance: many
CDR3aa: CASSPGAGTGTHEQYF

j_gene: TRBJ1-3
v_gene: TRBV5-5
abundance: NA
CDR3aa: CASSLQGAPGNTIYF

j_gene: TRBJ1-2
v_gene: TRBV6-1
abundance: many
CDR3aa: CASSARQGSFDYGYTF

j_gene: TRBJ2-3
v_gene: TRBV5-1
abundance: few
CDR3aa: CASSGGFEDTQYF

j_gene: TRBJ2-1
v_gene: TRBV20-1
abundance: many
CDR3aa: CSAIPSGGYEQFF

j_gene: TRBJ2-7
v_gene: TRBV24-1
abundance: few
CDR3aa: CATSDLSGGSYEQYF

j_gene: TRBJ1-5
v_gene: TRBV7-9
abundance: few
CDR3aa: CASSLSGASQPQHF

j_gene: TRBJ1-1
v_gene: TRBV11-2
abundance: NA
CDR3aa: CASSLDPTGTEAFF

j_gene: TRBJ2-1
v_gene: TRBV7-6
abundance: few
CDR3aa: CASSEGSGRTYNEQFF

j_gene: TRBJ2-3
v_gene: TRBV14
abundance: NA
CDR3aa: CASSRSTSIYTDTQYF

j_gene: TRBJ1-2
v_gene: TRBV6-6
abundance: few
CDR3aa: CASSPRTGYGGYTF

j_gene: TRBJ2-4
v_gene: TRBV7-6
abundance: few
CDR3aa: CASSLASGGSFNIQYF

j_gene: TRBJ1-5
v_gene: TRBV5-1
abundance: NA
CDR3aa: CASSLGGDITNQPQHF

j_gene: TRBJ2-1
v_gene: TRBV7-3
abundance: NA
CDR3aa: CASSQSGGGRNEQFF

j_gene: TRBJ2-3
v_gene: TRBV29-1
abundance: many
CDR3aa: CSGNGGSHTQYF